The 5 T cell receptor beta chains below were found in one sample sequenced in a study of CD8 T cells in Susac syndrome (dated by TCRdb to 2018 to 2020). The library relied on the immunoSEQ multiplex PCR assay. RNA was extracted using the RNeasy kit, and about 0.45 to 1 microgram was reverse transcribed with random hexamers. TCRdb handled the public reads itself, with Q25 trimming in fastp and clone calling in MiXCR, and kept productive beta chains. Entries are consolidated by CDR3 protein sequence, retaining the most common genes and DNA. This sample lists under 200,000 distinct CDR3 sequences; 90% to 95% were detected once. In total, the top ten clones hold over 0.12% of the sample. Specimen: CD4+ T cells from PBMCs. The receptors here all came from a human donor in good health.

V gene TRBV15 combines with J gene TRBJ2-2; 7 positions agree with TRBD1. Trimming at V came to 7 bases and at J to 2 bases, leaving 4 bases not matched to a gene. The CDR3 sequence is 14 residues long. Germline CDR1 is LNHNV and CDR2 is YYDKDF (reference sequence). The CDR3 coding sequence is TGTGCCACCACCGGGACAGCTAACACCGGGGAGCTGTTTTTT. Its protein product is CATTGTANTGELFF.

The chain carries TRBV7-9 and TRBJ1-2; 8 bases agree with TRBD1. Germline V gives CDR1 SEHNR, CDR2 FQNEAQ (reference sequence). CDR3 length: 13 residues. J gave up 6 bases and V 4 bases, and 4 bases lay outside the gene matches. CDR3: CASSWSRGHGYTF. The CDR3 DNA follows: TGTGCCAGCAGCTGGAGCAGGGGGCATGGCTACACCTTC.

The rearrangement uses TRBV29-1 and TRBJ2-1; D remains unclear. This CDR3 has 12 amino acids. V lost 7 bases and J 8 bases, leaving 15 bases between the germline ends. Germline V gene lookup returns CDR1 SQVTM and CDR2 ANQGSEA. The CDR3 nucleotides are TGCAGCGGTTCGGTGAGAAACTATGAGCAGTTCTTC. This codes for CSGSVRNYEQFF.

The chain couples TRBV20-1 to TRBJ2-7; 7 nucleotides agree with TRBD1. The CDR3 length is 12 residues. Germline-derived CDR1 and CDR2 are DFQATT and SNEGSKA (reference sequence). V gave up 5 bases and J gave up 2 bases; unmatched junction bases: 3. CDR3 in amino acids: CSASGQTYEQYF. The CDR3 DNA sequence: TGCAGTGCTTCGGGACAGACCTACGAGCAGTACTTC.

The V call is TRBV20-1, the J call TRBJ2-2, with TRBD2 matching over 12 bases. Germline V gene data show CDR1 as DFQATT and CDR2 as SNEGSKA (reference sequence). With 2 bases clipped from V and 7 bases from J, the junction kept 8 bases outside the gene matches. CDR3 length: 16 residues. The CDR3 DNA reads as TGCAGTGCTAGAAGGGCTAGCGGGGGGGCAGGCGGGGAGCTGTTTTTT. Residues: CSARRASGGAGGELFF.